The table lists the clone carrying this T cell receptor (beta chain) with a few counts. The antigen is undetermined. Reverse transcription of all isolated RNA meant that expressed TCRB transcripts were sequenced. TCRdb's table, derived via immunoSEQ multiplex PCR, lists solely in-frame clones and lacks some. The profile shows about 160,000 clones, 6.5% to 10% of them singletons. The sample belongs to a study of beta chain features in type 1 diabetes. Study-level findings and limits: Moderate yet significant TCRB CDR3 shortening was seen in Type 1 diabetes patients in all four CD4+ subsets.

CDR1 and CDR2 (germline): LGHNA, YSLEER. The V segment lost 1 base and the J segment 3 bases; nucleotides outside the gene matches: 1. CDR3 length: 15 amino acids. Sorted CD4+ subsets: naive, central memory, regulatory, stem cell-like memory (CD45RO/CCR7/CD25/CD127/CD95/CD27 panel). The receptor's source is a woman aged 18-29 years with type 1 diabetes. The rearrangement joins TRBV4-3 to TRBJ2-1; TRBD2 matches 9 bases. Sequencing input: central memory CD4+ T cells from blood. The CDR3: CASSQVAGDYNEQFF. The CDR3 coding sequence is TGCGCCAGCAGCCAAGTAGCGGGGGACTACAATGAGCAGTTCTTC.